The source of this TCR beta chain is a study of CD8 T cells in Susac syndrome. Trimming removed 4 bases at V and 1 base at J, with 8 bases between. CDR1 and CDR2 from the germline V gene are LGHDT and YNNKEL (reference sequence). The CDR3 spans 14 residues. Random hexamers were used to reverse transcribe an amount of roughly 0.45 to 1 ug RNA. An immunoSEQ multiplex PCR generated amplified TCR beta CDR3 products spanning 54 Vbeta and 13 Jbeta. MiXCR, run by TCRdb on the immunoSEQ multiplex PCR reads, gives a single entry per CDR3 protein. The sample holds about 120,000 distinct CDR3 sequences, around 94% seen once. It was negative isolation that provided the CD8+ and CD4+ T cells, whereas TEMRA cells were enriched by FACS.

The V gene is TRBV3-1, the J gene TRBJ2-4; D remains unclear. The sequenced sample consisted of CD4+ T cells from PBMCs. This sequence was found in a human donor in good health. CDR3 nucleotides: TGTGCCAGCAGCCCCCTAGGGGCCAAAAACATTCAGTACTTC. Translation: CASSPLGAKNIQYF.